This TCR beta chain was sequenced during a study of a mutant IDH1 vaccine in newly diagnosed glioma. On the study more broadly: Treated patients comprised approximately 60% males and approximately 40% females, mean age approximately 42 years. The therapy given earlier, which was standard therapy, consisted of radiotherapy, temozolomide, or both, and most of the patients received both.

Method: immunoSEQ multiplex PCR; TCRdb's copy keeps in-frame clones and lacks some. There are about 60,000 clones in the sample; more than 80% occur only once, and about 4.9% lies in the top ten. Germline CDR1 is SGHNT and CDR2 is YYREEE (reference sequence). V was cut by 1 base and J by 6 bases, with 9 bases left in between. The CDR3 contains 13 residues. Sample time point: week 35, safety follow-up. Every vaccination contained 300 ug of the mutant IDH1 20-mer peptide and was paired with topical imiquimod. Weeks 1, 3, 5, 7, 11, 15, 19 and 23 were when patients received their eight vaccinations. Donors had new WHO grade 3 or 4 IDH1-mutant, ATRX-lost astrocytomas. As concerns this clone: The antigen is not known.

The sequence came from a middle-aged man with glioma. Sequenced here: PBMCs, sampled from a glioma patient whose treatment included an IDH1 peptide vaccine. The gene calls are TRBV5-4 and TRBJ2-3; no reliable D call. For the CDR3, the DNA is TGTGCCAGCAGCTTGCCTCTAGTTGATACGCAGTATTTT. As protein: CASSLPLVDTQYF.